This TCR beta chain was identified during a study of shared clonotypes between healthy human individuals. Turning to the study itself: Plates per donor: three CD4 naive, three CD4 memory, two CD8 naive, one CD8 memory. Findings of the study overall: Estimated richness was generally greater in naive than memory subsets. The diversity represented, both genetic and in exposure history, was limited by few donors.

All the donors were Caucasian adults who lived in Nashville, Tennessee. On this clone itself: Its specificity is unknown.

This CDR3 region has 15 residues. V was pared by 1 base and J by 7 bases, with 13 bases between. Per the germline V gene, CDR1 is SEHNR and CDR2 is FQNEAQ (reference sequence). TCRdb's copy holds only in-frame clones and misses some; the assay was immunoSEQ multiplex PCR. The sample includes about 2.3 million clones, less than 95% seen only once; the top ten take around 0.38%. The sample taken for sequencing was naive CD4+ T cells from PBMCs. Subset specified: CD45RA+ positively selected. This TCR came from a man younger than 35 in good health. Some clones in this sample may be carry-over from other donors' samples. The rearrangement links TRBV7-9 to TRBJ1-4; perhaps TRBD1 as D (5 bases). CDR3 bases: TGTGCCAGCAGCTTAGGAGCAGGGCTGGGTGAAAAACTGTTTTTT. Its protein is CASSLGAGLGEKLFF.